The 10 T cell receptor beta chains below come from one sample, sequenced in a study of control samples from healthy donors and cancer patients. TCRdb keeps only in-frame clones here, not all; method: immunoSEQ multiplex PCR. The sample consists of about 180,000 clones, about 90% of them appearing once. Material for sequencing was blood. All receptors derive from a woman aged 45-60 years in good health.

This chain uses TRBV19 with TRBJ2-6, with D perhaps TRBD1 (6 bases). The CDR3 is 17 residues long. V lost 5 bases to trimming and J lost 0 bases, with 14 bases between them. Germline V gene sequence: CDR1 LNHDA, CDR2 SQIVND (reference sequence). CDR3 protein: CASSPVTGLSGANVLTF. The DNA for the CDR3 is TGTGCCAGTAGTCCGGTTACAGGGCTCTCTGGGGCCAACGTCCTGACTTTC.

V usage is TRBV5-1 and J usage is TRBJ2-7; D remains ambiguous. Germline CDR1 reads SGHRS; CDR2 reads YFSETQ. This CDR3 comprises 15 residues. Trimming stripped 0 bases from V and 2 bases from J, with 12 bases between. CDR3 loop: CASSLGDLLPYEQYF. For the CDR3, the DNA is TGCGCCAGCAGCTTGGGAGACTTACTACCCTACGAGCAGTACTTC.

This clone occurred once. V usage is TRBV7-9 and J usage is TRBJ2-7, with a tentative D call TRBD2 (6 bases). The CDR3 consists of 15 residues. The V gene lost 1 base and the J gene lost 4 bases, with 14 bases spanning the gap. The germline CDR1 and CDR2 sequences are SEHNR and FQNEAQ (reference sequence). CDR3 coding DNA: TGTGCCAGCAGCTTAGAAATTGGGGAGGCGTACGAGCAGTACTTC. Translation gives CASSLEIGEAYEQYF. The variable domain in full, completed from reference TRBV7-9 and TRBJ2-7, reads DTGVSQNPRHKITKRGQNVTFRCDPISEHNRLYWYRQTLGQGPEFLTYFQNEAQLEKSRLLSDRFSAERPKGSFSTLEIQRTEQGDSAMYLCASSLEIGEAYEQYFGPGTRLTVT.

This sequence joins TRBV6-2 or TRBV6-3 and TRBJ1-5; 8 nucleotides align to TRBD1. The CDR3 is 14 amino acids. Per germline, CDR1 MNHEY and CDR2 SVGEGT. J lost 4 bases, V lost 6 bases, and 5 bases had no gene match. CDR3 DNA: TGTGCCAGCAGCGACAGGGGTGGAAATCAGCCCCAGCATTTT. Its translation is CASSDRGGNQPQHF.

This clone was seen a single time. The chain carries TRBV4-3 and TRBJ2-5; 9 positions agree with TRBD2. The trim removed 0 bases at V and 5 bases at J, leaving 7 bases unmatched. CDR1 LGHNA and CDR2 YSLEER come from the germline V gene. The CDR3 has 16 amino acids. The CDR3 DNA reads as TGCGCCAGCAGCCAAGACGAGAAAAGCGGGAGGGAGACCCAGTACTTC. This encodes CASSQDEKSGRETQYF.

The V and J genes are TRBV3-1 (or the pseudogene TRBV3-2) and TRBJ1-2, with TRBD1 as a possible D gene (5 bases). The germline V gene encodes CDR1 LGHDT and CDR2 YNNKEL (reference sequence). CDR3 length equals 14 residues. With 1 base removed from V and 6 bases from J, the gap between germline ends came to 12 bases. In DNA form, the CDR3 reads TGTGCCAGCAGCCAAGGTCGGGCAGGGAATGGCTACACCTTC. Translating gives CASSQGRAGNGYTF.

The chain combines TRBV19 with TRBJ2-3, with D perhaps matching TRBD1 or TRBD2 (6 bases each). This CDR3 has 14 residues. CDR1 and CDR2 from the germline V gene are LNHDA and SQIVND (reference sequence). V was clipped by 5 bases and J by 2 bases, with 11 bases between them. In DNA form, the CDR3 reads TGTGCCAGTAGTCAAGGGGGGACCACAGATACGCAGTATTTT. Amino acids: CASSQGGTTDTQYF.

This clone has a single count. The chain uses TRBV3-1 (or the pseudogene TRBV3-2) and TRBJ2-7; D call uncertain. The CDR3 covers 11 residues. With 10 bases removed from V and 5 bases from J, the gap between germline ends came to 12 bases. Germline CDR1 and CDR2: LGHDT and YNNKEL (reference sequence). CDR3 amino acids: CAKTTPDEQYF. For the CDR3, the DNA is TGTGCCAAGACCACCCCTGACGAGCAGTACTTC.

The CDR3 coding sequence is TGTGCCAGCAGCCTAGGACAGGGGAACTACGAGCAGTACTTC. This sequence encodes CASSLGQGNYEQYF. The rearrangement links TRBV7-2 to TRBJ2-7; 9 bases match TRBD1. The V segment lost 5 bases and the J segment 3 bases; nucleotides outside the gene matches: 5. Germline loops: CDR1 SGHTA, CDR2 FQGNSA. The CDR3 loop spans 14 amino acids.

Here the CDR3 DNA reads TGTGCCAGCAGCTCTTCGCGCCCACTAGCGGGAGGGCGCGAGCAGTACTTC. Amino acids: CASSSSRPLAGGREQYF. The chain combines TRBV7-2 with TRBJ2-7; 13 nucleotides agree with TRBD2. Germline CDR1 is SGHTA and CDR2 is FQGNSA. This CDR3 region has 17 residues. Trimming cost V 4 bases and J 6 bases; bases outside gene matches: 12. The full variable domain, in which reference TRBV7-2 and TRBJ2-7 provide the parts outside the CDR3, is GAGVSQSPSNKVTEKGKDVELRCDPISGHTALYWYRQSLGQGLEFLIYFQGNSAPDKSGLPSDRFSAERTGGSVSTLTIQRTQQEDSAVYLCASSSSRPLAGGREQYFGPGTRLTVT.